This TCR beta chain is from a study of T cells in Graves' hyperthyroidism and ophthalmopathy. Study-wide context: Peripheral blood was drawn at first diagnosis, prior to all treatment. Study-level findings and limits: Stable hyperthyroidism was told apart from ophthalmopathy by a model built on 13 V-J features.

There were TCR beta CDR3 regions amplified from RNA transcripts. HTBI primers were employed in a first-round RT-PCR of the TCR CDR3. TCRdb analysed the multiplex PCR reads with MiXCR anew, one entry per CDR3 protein. The data hold approximately 400,000 distinct CDR3 sequences, with around 16% observed a single time. Uncontrolled infection, other autoimmune disease, pregnancy or lactation led to exclusion. Thyroid ultrasound and orbital computed tomography, with clinical symptoms and serum thyroxine and TRAb, informed diagnoses. With regard to this clonotype: The antigen is unknown.

Trimming cost V 2 bases and J 8 bases, with 13 bases left between them. Germline CDR1 is LNHDA and CDR2 is SQIVND (reference sequence). The CDR3 spans 14 residues. V is TRBV19 and J is TRBJ1-3; D ambiguous. The sequenced material came from blood. The receptor's source is a woman between 18 and 29 years old with Graves' hyperthyroidism. This CDR3 is CASSIYYGGHTIYF. DNA for the CDR3: TGTGCCAGTAGTATATATTATGGCGGCCACACCATATATTTT.